This is a list of T cell receptor beta chains from one sample in a study of identical twins. One entry per CDR3 protein, called by TCRdb with MiXCR from the 5' RACE reads. The sample yields a few hundred thousand distinct CDR3 sequences, under 9.5% seen once. These data also featured in a second study, about yellow fever vaccine responses in identical twins.

What was sequenced was memory (CD45RO+) T cells sorted from blood. These receptors were taken from a woman between 18 and 29 years old in good health. Both conserved end residues are part of each CDR3. D genes are given only for firm matches. Where a row states a size, it is once, few, many or the class of an expanded clone; other rows omit it.

size,V,D,length,J,DNA,CDR3
many,TRBV28,-,13,TRBJ2-3,TGTGCCAGCAGTTTAACCTGGGCAGATACGCAGTATTTT,CASSLTWADTQYF
-,TRBV6-2/TRBV6-3,TRBD2,18,TRBJ2-7,TGTGCCAGCAGAAAGGCGGGGTTAGTAGCGGGAGATACCTACGAGCAGTACTTC,CASRKAGLVAGDTYEQYF
few,TRBV3-1,-,11,TRBJ2-3,TGTGCCAGTCGCGGCCCAGATACGCAGTATTTT,CASRGPDTQYF
many,TRBV2,-,13,TRBJ1-5,TGTGCCAGCACCCCGGGGGGAGTCCAGCCCCAGCATTTT,CASTPGGVQPQHF
many,TRBV11-2,-,14,TRBJ2-3,TGTGCCAGCAGCTTCAATCTAGGCACAGATACGCAGTATTTT,CASSFNLGTDTQYF
-,TRBV18,TRBD2,17,TRBJ2-1,TGTGCCAGCTCACTAACCGCAGGCGGGGGGAATGATAATGAGCAGTTCTTC,CASSLTAGGGNDNEQFF
many,TRBV20-1,TRBD1,15,TRBJ2-5,TGCAGTGCTGTTCCCGGGACAGGGGGTGGGGAGACCCAGTACTTC,CSAVPGTGGGETQYF
few,TRBV11-2,-,15,TRBJ2-2,TGTGCCAGCAGCTTAGTGGGGGAGAACACCGGGGAGCTGTTTTTT,CASSLVGENTGELFF
many,TRBV14,TRBD2,13,TRBJ2-7,TGTGCCAGCAGCCCTGGACTAGCCTACGAGCAGTACTTC,CASSPGLAYEQYF
few,TRBV4-1,TRBD2,17,TRBJ2-3,TGCGCCAGCAGCCAAGATATTGGGACTAGCGGGTCAGATACGCAGTATTTT,CASSQDIGTSGSDTQYF
-,TRBV6-1,-,14,TRBJ2-2,TGTGCCAGCAGAAAAACAGGGACCACCGGGGAGCTGTTTTTT,CASRKTGTTGELFF
many,TRBV19,-,13,TRBJ2-1,TGTGCCAGTAGCGGACCTCTTGCGGATGAGCAGTTCTTC,CASSGPLADEQFF
-,TRBV20-1,-,12,TRBJ2-3,TGCAGTGCTGGCAGCCGGGACGCCTTCATAAATTTT,CSAGSRDAFINF
-,TRBV6-2/TRBV6-3,-,15,TRBJ2-3,TGTGCCAGCAGTTCCCATAGCGGAGGAACAGATACGCAGTATTTT,CASSSHSGGTDTQYF
-,TRBV28,-,15,TRBJ2-6,TGTGCCAGCACATCGGTCTCGGCTGGGGCCAACGTCCTGACTTTC,CASTSVSAGANVLTF
many,TRBV12-3/TRBV12-4,-,12,TRBJ1-6,TGTGCCAGCAGTTTGGGGATTTCACCCCTCCACTTT,CASSLGISPLHF
-,TRBV7-8,-,15,TRBJ2-2,TGTGCCAGCAGCTTAGCTCAAGGAGGGGTCGGGGAGCTGTTTTTT,CASSLAQGGVGELFF
many,TRBV19,-,14,TRBJ2-1,TGTGCCAGTAGTATAGCCGACAGATCAATGAAGCAGTTCTTC,CASSIADRSMKQFF
-,TRBV3-1,TRBD2,17,TRBJ2-5,TGTGCCAGCAGCCAAAATATAGCGGGGGGACGTCAAGAGACCCAGTACTTC,CASSQNIAGGRQETQYF
few,TRBV6-5,TRBD1,15,TRBJ1-1,TGTGCCAGCAGTTACCGACAGGGGATGGGCACTGAAGCTTTCTTT,CASSYRQGMGTEAFF
few,TRBV6-6,TRBD1,13,TRBJ2-5,TGTGCCAGCAAGAGACAGGGCAGAGAGACCCAGTACTTC,CASKRQGRETQYF
few,TRBV2,TRBD1,13,TRBJ2-7,TGTGCCAGCAACAGCCGGGACAGCTACGAGCAGTACTTC,CASNSRDSYEQYF
many,TRBV11-2,TRBD2,17,TRBJ2-5,TGTGCCAGCAGCCGCCGAATACTAGCGGGGGGGCTTGAGACCCAGTACTTC,CASSRRILAGGLETQYF
-,TRBV5-6,TRBD2,17,TRBJ2-2,TGTGCCAGCAGCGGAGGGACTAGCGGAGCGAACACCGGGGAGCTGTTTTTT,CASSGGTSGANTGELFF
few,TRBV9,-,14,TRBJ1-1,TGTGCCAGCAGCTCCTTGGGGGGTCAGACTGAAGCTTTCTTT,CASSSLGGQTEAFF
many,TRBV24-1,-,18,TRBJ2-3,TGTGCCACCAGTGATTTCCGAACCTTAGCAAGCCGCACAGATACGCAGTATTTT,CATSDFRTLASRTDTQYF
-,TRBV20-1,TRBD2,13,TRBJ2-5,TGCAGTGCTAGCACTAGCGTACAAGAGACCCAGTACTTC,CSASTSVQETQYF
-,TRBV6-5,-,14,TRBJ1-1,TGTGCCAGCAGTTACGCTACAGGGAAAACTGAAGCTTTCTTT,CASSYATGKTEAFF
-,TRBV20-1,-,12,TRBJ2-1,TGCAGTGCTAGCCGGGAGCACAATGAGCAGTTCTTC,CSASREHNEQFF
many,TRBV15,-,14,TRBJ1-1,TGTGCCACCAGCAGAGTGCAGGGAAACACTGAAGCTTTCTTT,CATSRVQGNTEAFF
many,TRBV9,TRBD2,15,TRBJ2-5,TGTGCCAGCAGCGTAGGAGGACTAGCAGGAGAGACCCAGTACTTC,CASSVGGLAGETQYF
-,TRBV28,-,14,TRBJ2-7,TGTGCCAGCAGTTATTCGACGGGAGTATACGAGCAGTACTTC,CASSYSTGVYEQYF
many,TRBV6-1,TRBD2,16,TRBJ2-3,TGTGCCAGCAGGGACCCGGGCGGGGGAAGCACAGATACGCAGTATTTT,CASRDPGGGSTDTQYF
few,TRBV14,-,14,TRBJ2-3,TGTGCCAGCAGCCAAAGCTCCGGCGCAGATACGCAGTATTTT,CASSQSSGADTQYF
many,TRBV4-1,TRBD2,15,TRBJ2-7,TGCGCCAGCAGCCAAGGAACGGGAGGAACTTACGAGCAGTACTTC,CASSQGTGGTYEQYF
many,TRBV7-3,TRBD1,13,TRBJ2-2,TGTGCCAGCAGCTTGACAGGGGTCGGGGAGCTGTTTTTT,CASSLTGVGELFF
few,TRBV6-5,TRBD1,14,TRBJ2-2,TGTGCCAGCAGTTCTGGGACAGGGCTCGGGGAGCTGTTTTTT,CASSSGTGLGELFF
-,TRBV7-8,-,14,TRBJ2-7,TGTGCCAGCAGCTTAGCGTGGCTCTCCTACGAGCAGTACTTC,CASSLAWLSYEQYF
few,TRBV5-1,-,13,TRBJ1-1,TGCGCCAGCAGACAGGGTAGTAGCACTGAAGCTTTCTTT,CASRQGSSTEAFF
-,TRBV5-1,TRBD2,15,TRBJ2-1,TGCGCCAGCAGCTTCGCTAGCGGGAACGACAATGAGCAGTTCTTC,CASSFASGNDNEQFF
many,TRBV12-3/TRBV12-4,-,16,TRBJ2-2,TGTGCCAGCAGTCTCACGGACTGGACGAACACCGGGGAGCTGTTTTTT,CASSLTDWTNTGELFF
many,TRBV5-1,TRBD2,14,TRBJ2-5,TGCGCCAGCAGCTCCGCGGGGGACCAAGAGACCCAGTACTTC,CASSSAGDQETQYF
few,TRBV5-1,TRBD2,16,TRBJ2-3,TGCGCCAGCAGCCAGGGACTAGCGGCTAGCACAGATACGCAGTATTTT,CASSQGLAASTDTQYF
many,TRBV12-3/TRBV12-4,-,12,TRBJ2-1,TGTGCCAGCAGTATGGGACTTAATGAGCAGTTCTTC,CASSMGLNEQFF
-,TRBV3-1,-,13,TRBJ1-1,TGTGCCAGCAGCCCAGACGGGTGGACTGAAGCTTTCTTT,CASSPDGWTEAFF
few,TRBV6-1,-,17,TRBJ1-2,TGTGCCAGCAGTGAGCAGGAGTTGTTTTTTCCTAACTATGGCTACACCTTC,CASSEQELFFPNYGYTF
-,TRBV9,-,15,TRBJ2-1,TGTGCCAGCAGCGCTCGTCCCAGCTCCTACAATGAGCAGTTCTTC,CASSARPSSYNEQFF
many,TRBV7-8,-,16,TRBJ1-1,TGTGCCAGCAGCTTAGGCAGGCGGAAGGGGAACACTGAAGCTTTCTTT,CASSLGRRKGNTEAFF
-,TRBV6-1,-,14,TRBJ1-3,TGTGCCAGCAGTAGGTCCGTCTCTGGAAACACCATATATTTT,CASSRSVSGNTIYF
-,TRBV10-3,-,16,TRBJ1-2,TGTGCCATCAGTGATTTCAAGTACGGTTACCACTATGGCTACACCTTC,CAISDFKYGYHYGYTF
few,TRBV6-4,-,15,TRBJ2-1,TGTGCCAGCAGTCCCTCGGCGGGAATTATCGATGAGCAGTTCTTC,CASSPSAGIIDEQFF
many,TRBV5-5,-,14,TRBJ2-7,TGTGCCAGCAGCTACGACCCTACCCCCTACGAGCAGTACTTC,CASSYDPTPYEQYF
-,TRBV11-3,TRBD1,13,TRBJ1-1,TGTGCCAGCAGCCTGGGACAGACAACAGAAGCTTTCTTT,CASSLGQTTEAFF
many,TRBV5-1,TRBD1,16,TRBJ2-5,TGCGCCAGCACCAGCTTAGGATCGGACAGGGTGGAGACCCAGTACTTC,CASTSLGSDRVETQYF
-,TRBV28,TRBD2,17,TRBJ2-3,TGTGCCAGCAGTGGGAGCGGGGCCCCATATCTAACAGATACGCAGTATTTT,CASSGSGAPYLTDTQYF
-,TRBV12-3/TRBV12-4,TRBD2,18,TRBJ2-1,TGTGCCTTCTGTGAGGGACTAGCGGGAGGACAGTCCTACAATGAGCAGTTCTTC,CAFCEGLAGGQSYNEQFF
-,TRBV5-5,TRBD1,14,TRBJ2-2,TGTGCCAGCAGCTGGGGACAGGTCGGAGGGGAGCTGTTTTTT,CASSWGQVGGELFF
few,TRBV27,-,16,TRBJ2-2,TGTGCCAGCAGTGTGCCGGGGGGCGTGGGCACCGGGGAGCTGTTTTTT,CASSVPGGVGTGELFF
many,TRBV10-3,-,13,TRBJ1-6,TGTGCCATCAGGGGTCAGAGAGGCTCACCCCTCCACTTT,CAIRGQRGSPLHF